A single sample is the source of the 10 T cell receptor beta chains below, sequenced in a study of CD4 T cells in relation to SARS-CoV-2 and coronaviruses. For these receptors, no antigen is known. Sequencing was performed with immunoSEQ multiplex PCR; in TCRdb, only in-frame clones are kept and a portion is missing. This table holds roughly 10,000 clones, less than 80% found once. Before the COVID-19 pandemic, during about 2010-2018, CD4+ T cells were taken from unexposed donors. Isolation of CD4+ T cells took place after approximately 11 days in culture. The sample comprised CD4+ T cells from PBMCs, cultured in vitro. These TCRs come from a human donor in good health.

The rearrangement uses TRBV6-2 or TRBV6-3 and TRBJ2-5; 7 nucleotides align to TRBD2. CDR1 is MNHEY, CDR2 SVGEGT, per germline. CDR3 size: 15 residues. The junction had 10 bases not matched to a gene; V was cut back by 5 bases and J by 4 bases. The CDR3: CASSLAVSGGETQYF. DNA of the CDR3: TGTGCCAGCAGTCTGGCCGTGTCGGGGGGAGAGACCCAGTACTTC.

Note on this clone: The DNA is omitted, as the CDR3 cannot be located on it reliably, and the CDR3 follows TCRdb's listing. This sequence joins TRBV3-1 (or the pseudogene TRBV3-2) and TRBJ1-6; TRBD1, the table's D call, was not compared with the DNA. Inclusive of both ends, the CDR3 amounts to 14 amino acids. The V gene's germline CDR1 is LGHDT and CDR2 YNNKEL (reference sequence). This CDR3 is CASSQVGQGTRFHF.

The gene calls are TRBV7-2 and TRBJ1-6; a weak D match, TRBD1 (5 bases). V lost 2 bases to trimming and J lost 9 bases, with 11 bases between them. This CDR3 has 14 residues. CDR1 is SGHTA, CDR2 FQGNSA, per germline. The CDR3 loop reads CASSLSVGGSPLHF. CDR3 DNA: TGTGCCAGCAGCTTATCAGTGGGGGGTTCACCCCTCCACTTT. The full variable domain, its missing parts supplied by reference TRBV7-2 and TRBJ1-6, is GAGVSQSPSNKVTEKGKDVELRCDPISGHTALYWYRQSLGQGLEFLIYFQGNSAPDKSGLPSDRFSAERTGGSVSTLTIQRTQQEDSAVYLCASSLSVGGSPLHFGNGTRLTVT.

The chain has TRBV27 and TRBJ1-3, with TRBD1 matching 7 bases. Germline loops: CDR1 MNHEY, CDR2 SMNVEV (reference sequence). This CDR3 spans 17 amino acids. The junction had 12 bases not matched to a gene; V was cut back by 7 bases and J by 0 bases. CDR3 nucleotides: TGTGCCAGCACCCCGGCAGGGGGTCCCTACTCTGGAAACACCATATATTTT. Amino acids: CASTPAGGPYSGNTIYF.

The J gene is TRBJ2-1, the V gene TRBV18; 8 nucleotides agree with TRBD2. The V gene end was trimmed by 0 bases and the J gene end by 4 bases; junction bases not matched to a gene: 5. Germline CDR1 reads KGHSH; CDR2 reads LQKENI. The CDR3 covers 16 residues. CDR3 residues: CASSPPGSGVYNEQFF. The CDR3 DNA sequence: TGTGCCAGCTCACCACCGGGTAGCGGGGTATACAATGAGCAGTTCTTC.

This chain joins TRBV5-1 and TRBJ2-5; 7 bases map to TRBD2. V trimming: 3 bases; J trimming: 2 bases; junction bases outside the gene matches: 7. Germline CDR1 is SGHRS and CDR2 is YFSETQ. The CDR3 sequence is 15 residues long. In nucleotides, the CDR3 is TGCGCCAGCAGCTCGGGGGGACTATTACAAGAGACCCAGTACTTC. It translates to CASSSGGLLQETQYF. The full variable domain, its missing parts supplied by reference TRBV5-1 and TRBJ2-5, is KAGVTQTPRYLIKTRGQQVTLSCSPISGHRSVSWYQQTPGQGLQFLFEYFSETQRNKGNFPGRFSGRQFSNSRSEMNVSTLELGDSALYLCASSSGGLLQETQYFGPGTRLLVL.

This clone has more than one count but fewer than ten. This chain uses TRBV5-4 with TRBJ2-2; no clear D gene. The CDR3 runs 14 residues. V lost 0 bases, J lost 5 bases, and 8 bases lay in between. From germline, CDR1 is SGHNT and CDR2 YYREEE (reference sequence). The chain's CDR3 is CASSLDSKTGELFF. CDR3 sequence (DNA): TGTGCCAGCAGCTTGGATAGCAAAACCGGGGAGCTGTTTTTT.

A few counts support this clone. The chain employs TRBV2 and TRBJ2-7, with 7 bases matching TRBD1. Germline CDR1 reads SNHLY; CDR2 reads FYNNEI. The CDR3 covers 14 residues. J lost 7 bases, V lost 4 bases, and 10 bases had no gene match. CDR3 loop: CASSGSRGPGEQYF. As DNA, the CDR3 is TGTGCCAGCAGTGGGTCAAGGGGGCCGGGTGAGCAGTACTTC.

The genes are TRBV24-1 and TRBJ2-1, with D possibly being TRBD2 (5 bases). The germline CDR1 and CDR2 sequences are KGHDR and SFDVKD. This CDR3 has 15 residues. The ends were cut back, 4 bases at V and 1 base at J, with 10 bases in the middle. The CDR3 reads CATSELVTSYNEQFF. CDR3 DNA sequence: TGTGCCACCAGTGAACTAGTTACTTCCTACAATGAGCAGTTCTTC.

This chain links TRBV3-1 (or the pseudogene TRBV3-2) with TRBJ2-1, with a weak D call TRBD2 (6 bases). The CDR3 consists of 14 residues. Trimming stripped 4 bases from V and 7 bases from J, with 14 bases between. Germline V lookup: CDR1 LGHDT, CDR2 YNNKEL (reference sequence). The CDR3 DNA is TGTGCCAGCAGCCCCCCGGGACTCCAAAATGAGCAGTTCTTC. Translation: CASSPPGLQNEQFF.